This T cell receptor (beta chain) stems from a study of CXCR3-negative and CXCR3-positive naive CD8 T cells. Regarding the study as a whole: Hydrophobicity was higher for TRB CDR3s found in CXCR3-positive naive cells than in CXCR3-negative naive cells.

As for this clonotype: The target antigen is unknown.

This CDR3 has 14 residues. Researchers prepared the TRB cDNA libraries using 5' RACE with UMI labels. TCRdb reanalyzed the 5' RACE reads and collapses them to one entry per CDR3 protein, without DNA. The data include roughly 59,000 distinct CDR3 sequences; the top ten clones carry around 0.7%. The sequence was obtained from a human donor in good health. Some clones in this sample may be carry-over from other donors' samples. The chain uses TRBV12-3 or TRBV12-4 and TRBJ2-1. Sequencing used naive CXCR3+ CD8+ T cells from blood. The subset was: CD45RO-CCR7+CD27+CD95- naive CD8+ T cells expressing CXCR3 (TNR3+). This CDR3 is CASTLGRSYNEQFF.